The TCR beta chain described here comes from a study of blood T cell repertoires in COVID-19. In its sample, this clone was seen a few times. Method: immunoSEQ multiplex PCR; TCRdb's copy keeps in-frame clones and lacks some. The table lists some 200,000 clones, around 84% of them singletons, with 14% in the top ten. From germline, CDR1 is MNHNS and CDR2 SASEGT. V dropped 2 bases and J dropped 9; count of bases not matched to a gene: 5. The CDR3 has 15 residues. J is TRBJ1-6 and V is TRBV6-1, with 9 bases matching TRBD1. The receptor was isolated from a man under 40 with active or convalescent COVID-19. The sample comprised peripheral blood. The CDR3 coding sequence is TGTGCCAGCAGTGAAAGGGACAGGGAACCTTCACCCCTCCACTTT. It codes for CASSERDREPSPLHF.